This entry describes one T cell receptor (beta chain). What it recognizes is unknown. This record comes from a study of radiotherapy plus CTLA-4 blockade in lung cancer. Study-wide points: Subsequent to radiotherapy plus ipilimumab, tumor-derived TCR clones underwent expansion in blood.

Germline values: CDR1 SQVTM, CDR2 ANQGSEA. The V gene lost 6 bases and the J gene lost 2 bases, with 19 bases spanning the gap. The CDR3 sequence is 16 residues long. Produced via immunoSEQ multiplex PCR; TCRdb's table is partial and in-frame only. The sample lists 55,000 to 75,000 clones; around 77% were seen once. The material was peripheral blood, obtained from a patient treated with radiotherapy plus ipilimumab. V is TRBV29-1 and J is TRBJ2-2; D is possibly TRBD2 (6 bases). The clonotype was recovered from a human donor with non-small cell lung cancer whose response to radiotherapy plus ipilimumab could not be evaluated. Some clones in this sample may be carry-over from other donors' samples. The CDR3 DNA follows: TGCAGCGTGCTAATGCAGGAGGGCCCCAACACCGGGGAGCTGTTTTTT. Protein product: CSVLMQEGPNTGELFF.